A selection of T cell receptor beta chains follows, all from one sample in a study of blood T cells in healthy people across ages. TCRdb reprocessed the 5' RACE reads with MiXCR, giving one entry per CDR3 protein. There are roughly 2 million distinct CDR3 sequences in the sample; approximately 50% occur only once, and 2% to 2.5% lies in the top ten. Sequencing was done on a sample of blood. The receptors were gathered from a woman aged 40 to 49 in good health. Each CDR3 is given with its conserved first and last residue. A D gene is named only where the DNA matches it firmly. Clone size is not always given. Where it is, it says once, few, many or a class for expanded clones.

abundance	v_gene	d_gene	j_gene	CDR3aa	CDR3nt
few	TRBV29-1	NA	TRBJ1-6	CSAARGLGSPLHF	TGCAGCGCCGCCCGGGGTTTGGGGTCACCCCTCCACTTT
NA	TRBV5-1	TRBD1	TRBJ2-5	CASSFNQGVAQTQYF	TGCGCCAGCAGCTTCAATCAGGGGGTAGCGCAGACCCAGTACTTC
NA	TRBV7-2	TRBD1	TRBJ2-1	CASSRSQGANYNEQFF	TGTGCCAGCAGTCGTAGTCAGGGGGCCAACTACAATGAGCAGTTCTTC
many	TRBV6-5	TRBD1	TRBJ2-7	CASSSPGQASYEQYF	TGTGCCAGCAGTTCCCCGGGACAGGCGTCCTACGAGCAGTACTTC
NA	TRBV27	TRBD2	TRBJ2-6	CASSFRPTSGGYSGANVLTF	TGTGCCAGCAGTTTTCGGCCAACTAGCGGGGGTTACTCTGGGGCCAACGTCCTGACTTTC
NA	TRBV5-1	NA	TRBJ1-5	CASSLEGTLDQPQHF	TGCGCCAGCAGCTTGGAGGGGACATTAGATCAGCCCCAGCATTTT
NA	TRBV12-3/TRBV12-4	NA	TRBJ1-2	CASSPQDVGGYTF	TGTGCCAGCAGTCCCCAGGATGTTGGTGGCTACACCTTC
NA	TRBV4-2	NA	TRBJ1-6	CASSPSPRGSMNSPLHF	TGTGCCAGCAGCCCCTCACCACGGGGGAGTATGAATTCACCCCTCCACTTT
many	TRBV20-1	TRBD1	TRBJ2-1	CSALGQGGYNEQFF	TGCAGTGCTTTAGGACAGGGCGGGTACAATGAGCAGTTCTTC
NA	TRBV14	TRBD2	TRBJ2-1	CASSQRGAINEQFF	TGTGCCAGCAGCCAGCGGGGGGCCATCAATGAGCAGTTCTTC
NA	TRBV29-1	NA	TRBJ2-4	CSVIGGKGNIQYF	TGCAGCGTTATCGGCGGGAAAGGGAACATTCAGTACTTC
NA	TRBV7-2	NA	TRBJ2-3	CASSLVGAFTDTQYF	TGTGCCAGCAGCTTAGTAGGGGCTTTCACAGATACGCAGTATTTT
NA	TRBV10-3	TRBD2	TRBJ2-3	CATRTSGGKDTQYF	TGTGCCACAAGGACTAGCGGGGGTAAAGATACGCAGTATTTT
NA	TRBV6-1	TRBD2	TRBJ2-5	CASSPSGGRQYF	TGTGCCAGCAGTCCTAGCGGGGGGCGGCAGTACTTC
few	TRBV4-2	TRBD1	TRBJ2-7	CASSQMEGTVSYEQYF	TGTGCCAGCAGCCAGATGGAAGGGACAGTCTCCTACGAGCAGTACTTC
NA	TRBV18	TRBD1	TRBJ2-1	CASSPPGTGYNEQFF	TGTGCCAGCTCACCACCGGGGACAGGGTACAATGAGCAGTTCTTC